This T cell receptor beta chain is drawn from a study of molecular identifiers for immune sequencing clone quantification. This CDR3 region has 17 residues. Germline V gives CDR1 MNHEY, CDR2 SVGEGT. V shed 6 bases and J shed 1 base, with 16 bases lying between them. As regards this clonotype: What it recognizes is unknown.

Notes on the study in general: Molecules of identical TCR sharing a barcode could underestimate highly expanded clone sizes. Effector cells had over 99% of their molecules in clones above 20 RNA copies, while naive cells had under 1%.

TCRdb redid the calling of the PCR reads with MiXCR, one entry per CDR3 protein. The sample consists of about 97,000 distinct CDR3 sequences, less than 35% of them appearing once. As CD8+CD4-CCR7+CD45RA+ cells, naive CD8 T cells were sorted. Specimen: naive CD8+ T cells from blood, with Jurkat cell RNA spiked in. Subset of the sample: FACS-sorted CD8+CD4-CCR7+CD45RA+ naive T cells. The chain has TRBV6-2 or TRBV6-3 and TRBJ2-6, with D uncertain. The source of this sequence is a human donor in good health. Some libraries in this study had Jurkat cell RNA spiked in. The CDR3 nucleotides read TGTGCCAGCAGATTCTCATATGAGCCTTCTGGGGCCAACGTCCTGACTTTC. Its translation: CASRFSYEPSGANVLTF.